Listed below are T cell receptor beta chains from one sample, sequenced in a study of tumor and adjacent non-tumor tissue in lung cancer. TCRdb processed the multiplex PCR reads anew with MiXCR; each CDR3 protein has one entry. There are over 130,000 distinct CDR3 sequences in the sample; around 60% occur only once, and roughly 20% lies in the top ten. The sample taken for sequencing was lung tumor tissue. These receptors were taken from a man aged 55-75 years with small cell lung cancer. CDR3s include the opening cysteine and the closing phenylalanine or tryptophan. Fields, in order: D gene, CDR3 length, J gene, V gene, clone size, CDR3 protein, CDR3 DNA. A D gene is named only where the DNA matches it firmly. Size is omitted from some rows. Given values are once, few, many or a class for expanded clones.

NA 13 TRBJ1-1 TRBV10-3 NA CAISEWSGTEAFF TGTGCCATCAGTGAGTGGTCCGGCACTGAAGCTTTCTTT
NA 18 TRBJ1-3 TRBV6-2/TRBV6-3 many CASSPILRVGGFGNTIYF TGTGCCAGCAGTCCAATTCTTCGTGTCGGCGGTTTTGGAAACACCATATATTTT
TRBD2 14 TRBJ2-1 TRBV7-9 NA CTSSLGLAGDEQFF TGTACCAGCAGCTTAGGGCTAGCGGGAGATGAGCAGTTCTTC
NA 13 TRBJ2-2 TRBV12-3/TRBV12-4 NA CASEAWNIGGLFF TGTGCCAGCGAGGCCTGGAACATCGGGGGGCTGTTTTTT
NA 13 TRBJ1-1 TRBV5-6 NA CASSLPRLPVTFF TGTGCCAGCAGCTTGCCGCGACTGCCCGTCACTTTCTTT
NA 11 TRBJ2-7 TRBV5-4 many CASSLRGEQYF TGTGCCAGCAGCTTGAGGGGGGAGCAGTACTTC
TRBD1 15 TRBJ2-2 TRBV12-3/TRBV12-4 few CASSLSGTDTGELFF TGTGCCAGCAGTCTCTCTGGGACAGACACCGGGGAGTTGTTTTTC
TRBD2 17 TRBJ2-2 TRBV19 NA CVSSIGLAGRNTGELFF TGTGTAAGTAGTATAGGGCTAGCGGGAAGGAACACCGGGGAGCTGTTTTTT
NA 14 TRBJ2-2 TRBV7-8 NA CASSLRRASGELFF TGTGCCAGCAGCTTGAGGAGGGCCTCCGGGGAGCTGTTTTTT
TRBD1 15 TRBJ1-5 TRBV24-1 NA CATSESGQAHQPQHF TGTGCCACCAGTGAGTCGGGACAGGCACATCAGCCCCAGCATTTT
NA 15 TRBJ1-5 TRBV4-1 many CASSQEGQGRQPQHF TGCGCCAGCAGCCAAGAGGGGCAGGGGAGGCAGCCCCAGCATTTT
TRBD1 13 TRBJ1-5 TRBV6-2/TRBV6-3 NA CASSRQGGRPQHF TGTGCCAGCAGTAGACAGGGGGGTCGGCCCCAGCATTTT
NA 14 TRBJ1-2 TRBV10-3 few CAISDGRDGAGYTF TGTGCCATCAGTGATGGCAGGGACGGGGCTGGCTACACCTTC
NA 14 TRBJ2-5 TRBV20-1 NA CSARDPWGRETQYF TGCAGTGCTAGAGACCCTTGGGGCCGGGAGACCCAGTACTTC
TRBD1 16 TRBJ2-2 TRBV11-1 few CASSSRQGYRKGELFF TGTGCCAGCAGCTCCCGACAGGGATATAGGAAAGGGGAGCTGTTTTTT
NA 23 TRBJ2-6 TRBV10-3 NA CAISYLPEPTWWAMGSGANVLTF TGTGCCATCAGCTATCTCCCCGAGCCGACATGGTGGGCAATGGGCTCTGGGGCCAACGTCCTGACTTTC
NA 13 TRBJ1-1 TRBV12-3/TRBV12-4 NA CASSLSWNTEAFF TGTGCCAGCAGTTTATCGTGGAACACTGAAGCTTTCTTT
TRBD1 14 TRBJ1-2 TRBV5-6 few CASSFKDRAYGYTF TGTGCCAGCAGCTTCAAGGACAGGGCGTATGGCTACACCTTC
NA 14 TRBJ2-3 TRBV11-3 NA CAGSLARSTDTQYF TGTGCAGGCAGCTTAGCAAGAAGCACAGATACGCAGTATTTT
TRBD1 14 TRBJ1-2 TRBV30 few CAWSPLDRNYGYTF TGTGCCTGGAGCCCCCTGGACAGGAACTATGGCTACACCTTC
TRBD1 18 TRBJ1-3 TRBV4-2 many CASSVTGLELSSGNTIYF TGTGCCAGCAGCGTGACAGGGCTCGAACTATCCTCTGGAAACACCATATATTTT
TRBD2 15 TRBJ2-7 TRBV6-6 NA CASSYRGEGLYEQYF TGTGCCAGCAGCTACCGCGGGGAGGGATTATACGAGCAGTACTTC
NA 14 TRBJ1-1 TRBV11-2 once CASNPDTMNTEAFF TGTGCCAGCAACCCCGACACTATGAACACTGAAGCTTTCTTT
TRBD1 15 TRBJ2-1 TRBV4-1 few CASSRGQGSGNEQFF TGCGCCAGCAGCAGAGGACAGGGTTCAGGCAATGAGCAGTTCTTC
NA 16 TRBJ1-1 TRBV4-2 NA CTSSPLEGRWNTEAFF TGTACCAGCAGCCCCCTGGAGGGCAGGTGGAACACTGAAGCTTTCTTT
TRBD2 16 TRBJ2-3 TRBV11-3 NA CASSLGLAGEEDTQFF TGTGCCAGCAGCTTAGGACTAGCGGGCGAGGAAGATACGCAGTTTTTT
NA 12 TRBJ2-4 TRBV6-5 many CASSTPGGIQYF TGTGCCAGCAGTACCCCAGGGGGGATTCAGTACTTC
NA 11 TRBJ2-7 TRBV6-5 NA CTSSHGGEQYF TGTACCAGCAGCCATGGGGGCGAGCAGTACTTC
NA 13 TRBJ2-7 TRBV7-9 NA CASSLAITYEQYF TGTGCCAGCAGCTTAGCTATCACCTACGAGCAGTACTTC
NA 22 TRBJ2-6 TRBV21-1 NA CASSKRRQEMWSLNTGANVLTF TGTGCCAGCAGCAAACGGAGACAGGAGATGTGGTCCCTGAACACTGGGGCCAACGTCCTGACTTTC
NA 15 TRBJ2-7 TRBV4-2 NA CASSVNRDAGYEQYF TGTGCCAGCAGCGTGAACCGGGATGCGGGCTACGAGCAGTACTTC
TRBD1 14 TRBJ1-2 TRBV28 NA CASSGTGENYGYTF TGTGCCAGCAGTGGCACAGGGGAAAACTATGGCTACACCTTC
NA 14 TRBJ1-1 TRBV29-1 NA CNAGRGARNTEAFF TGCAACGCCGGGAGGGGCGCACGGAACACTGAAGCTTTCTTT
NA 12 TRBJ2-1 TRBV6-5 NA CVSSVPGGDEFF TGTGTCAGCAGCGTCCCCGGGGGCGATGAATTCTTC
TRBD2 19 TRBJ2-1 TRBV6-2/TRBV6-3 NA CASSQRLAGGHSSFNEQFF TGTGCCAGCAGTCAAAGACTAGCGGGCGGTCACAGCTCCTTCAATGAGCAGTTCTTC
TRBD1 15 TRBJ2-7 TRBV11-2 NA CASSRTGTVGYEQYF TGTGCCAGCAGCCGGACCGGGACAGTGGGATACGAGCAATACTTC
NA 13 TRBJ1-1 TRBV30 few CAWSTTGYTEAFF TGTGCCTGGAGTACAACAGGGTACACTGAAGCTTTCTTT
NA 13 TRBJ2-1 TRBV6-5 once CASSYSSYNQQFF TGTGCCAGCAGTTACAGCTCCTACAATCAGCAGTTCTTC
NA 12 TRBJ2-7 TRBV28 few CASSNIEYEQYF TGTGCCAGCAGTAACATTGAGTATGAGCAGTACTTC
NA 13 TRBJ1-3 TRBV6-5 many CASSYSTGNTIYF TGTGCCAGCAGTTACTCGACTGGAAACACCATATATTTT
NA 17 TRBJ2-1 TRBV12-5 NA CASDQGGLAVLGETQFF TGTGCTAGTGATCAAGGGGGGCTAGCGGTGTTAGGGGAGACCCAGTTCTTC
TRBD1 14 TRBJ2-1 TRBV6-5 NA CASSRQGPYNKQFF TGTGCCAGCAGTCGACAGGGGCCCTACAATAAACAGTTCTTC
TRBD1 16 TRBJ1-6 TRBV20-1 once CSARVPPGTAGSPLHF TGCAGTGCTAGAGTCCCCCCGGGGACAGCGGGGTCACCCCTCCACTTT
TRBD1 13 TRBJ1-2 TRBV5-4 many CASSSTGFYGYTF TGTGCCAGCAGCTCGACAGGGTTCTATGGCTACACCTTC
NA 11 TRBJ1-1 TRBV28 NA CASCFGTEAFF TGTGCCAGCTGTTTCGGGACTGAAGCTTTCTTT